This section outlines one T cell receptor (beta chain) sequence together with its context. Its specificity is not known. Unique molecular identifier tags were affixed to discrete cDNA molecules. TCRdb re-analysed the 5' RACE reads in MiXCR, keeping a single row per CDR3 protein. The sample lists about 110,000 distinct CDR3 sequences, around 10% occurring once. The sample is drawn from a study of early T cells in non-severe SARS-CoV-2 infection. General observations from the study: A preference for anti-spike CD8 responses marked VDJdb matching, which missed private and CD4 specificities.

From germline, CDR1 is SNHLY and CDR2 FYNNEI. V was clipped by 11 bases and J by 3 bases, with 13 bases between them. The CDR3 totals 12 residues. This chain links TRBV2 with TRBJ1-2; no clear D gene. The sequenced sample was whole blood. This clonotype originated in an adult who was a healthcare worker with PCR-confirmed SARS-CoV-2 infection or an uninfected control (not recorded which). CDR3 bases: TGTGCCGGTCACACCGGATACTATGGCTACACCTTC. Protein sequence: CAGHTGYYGYTF.